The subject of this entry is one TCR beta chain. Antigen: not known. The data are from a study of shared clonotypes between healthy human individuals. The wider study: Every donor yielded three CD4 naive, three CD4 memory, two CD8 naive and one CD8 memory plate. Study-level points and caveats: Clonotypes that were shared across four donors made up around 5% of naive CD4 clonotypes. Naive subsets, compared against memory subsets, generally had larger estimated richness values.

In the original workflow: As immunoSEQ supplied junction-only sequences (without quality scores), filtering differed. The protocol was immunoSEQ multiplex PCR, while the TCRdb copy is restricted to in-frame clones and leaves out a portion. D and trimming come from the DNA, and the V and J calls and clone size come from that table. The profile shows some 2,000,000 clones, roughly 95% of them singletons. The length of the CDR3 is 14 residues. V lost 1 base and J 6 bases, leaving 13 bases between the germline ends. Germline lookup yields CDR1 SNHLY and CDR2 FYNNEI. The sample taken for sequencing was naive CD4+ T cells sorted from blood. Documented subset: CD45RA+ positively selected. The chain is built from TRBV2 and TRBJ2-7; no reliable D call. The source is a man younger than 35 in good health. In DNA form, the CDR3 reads TGTGCCAGCAGTGAAGACTACAGCATTGGCGAGCAGTACTTC. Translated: CASSEDYSIGEQYF.